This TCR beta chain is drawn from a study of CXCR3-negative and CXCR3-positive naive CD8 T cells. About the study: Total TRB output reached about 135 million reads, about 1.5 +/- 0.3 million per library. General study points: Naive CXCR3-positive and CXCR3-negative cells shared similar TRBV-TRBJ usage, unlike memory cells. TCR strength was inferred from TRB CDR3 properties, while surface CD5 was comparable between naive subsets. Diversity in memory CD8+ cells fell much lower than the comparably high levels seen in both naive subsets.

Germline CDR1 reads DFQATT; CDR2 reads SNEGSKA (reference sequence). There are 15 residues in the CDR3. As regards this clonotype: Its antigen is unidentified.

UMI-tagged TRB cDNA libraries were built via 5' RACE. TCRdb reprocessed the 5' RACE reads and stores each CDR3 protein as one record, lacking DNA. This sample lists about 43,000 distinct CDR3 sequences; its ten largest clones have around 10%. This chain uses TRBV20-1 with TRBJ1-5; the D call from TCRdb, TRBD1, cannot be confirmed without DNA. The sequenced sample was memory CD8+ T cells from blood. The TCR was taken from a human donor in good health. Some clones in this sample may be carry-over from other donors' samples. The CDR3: CSARDLGDGNQPQHF.